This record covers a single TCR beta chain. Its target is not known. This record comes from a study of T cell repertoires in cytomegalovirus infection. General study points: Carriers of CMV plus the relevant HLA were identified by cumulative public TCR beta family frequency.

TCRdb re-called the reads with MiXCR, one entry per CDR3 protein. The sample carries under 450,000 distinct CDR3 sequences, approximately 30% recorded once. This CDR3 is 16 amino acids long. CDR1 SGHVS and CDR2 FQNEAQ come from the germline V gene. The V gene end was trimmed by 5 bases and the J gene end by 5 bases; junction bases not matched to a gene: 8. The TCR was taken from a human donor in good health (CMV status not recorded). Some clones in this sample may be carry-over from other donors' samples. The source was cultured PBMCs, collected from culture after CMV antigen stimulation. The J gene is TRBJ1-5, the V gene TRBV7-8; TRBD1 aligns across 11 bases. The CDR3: CASSHQRDRGYQPQHF. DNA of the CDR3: TGTGCCAGCAGCCACCAAAGGGACAGGGGGTATCAGCCCCAGCATTTT.